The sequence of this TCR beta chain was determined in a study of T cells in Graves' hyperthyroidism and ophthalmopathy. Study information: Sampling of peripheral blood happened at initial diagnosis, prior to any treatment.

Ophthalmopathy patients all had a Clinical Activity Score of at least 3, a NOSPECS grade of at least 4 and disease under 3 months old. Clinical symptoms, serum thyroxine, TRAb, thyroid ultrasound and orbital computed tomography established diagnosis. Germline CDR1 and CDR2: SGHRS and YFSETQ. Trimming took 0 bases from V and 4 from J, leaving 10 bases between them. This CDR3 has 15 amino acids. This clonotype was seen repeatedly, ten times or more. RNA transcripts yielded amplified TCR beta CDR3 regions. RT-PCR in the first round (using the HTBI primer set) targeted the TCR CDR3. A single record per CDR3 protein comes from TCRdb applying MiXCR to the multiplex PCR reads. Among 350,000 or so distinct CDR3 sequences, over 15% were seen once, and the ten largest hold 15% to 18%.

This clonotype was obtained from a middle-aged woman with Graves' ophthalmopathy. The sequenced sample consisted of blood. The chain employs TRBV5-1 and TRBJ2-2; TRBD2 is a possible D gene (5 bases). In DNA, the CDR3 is TGCGCCAGCAGCTTGGGGGTGACTACCACCGGGGAGCTGTTTTTT. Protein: CASSLGVTTTGELFF.